These T cell receptor beta chains were read from a single sample in a study of T cell responses to AZD1222 COVID-19 vaccine. Produced via immunoSEQ multiplex PCR; TCRdb's table is partial and in-frame only. The sample gives 130,000 or so clones, more than 85% of which show up once; approximately 3.8% is in the top ten. The input for sequencing was peripheral blood, taken 28 days after the second AZD1222 dose. The receptors were gathered from an adult who received the AZD1222 COVID-19 vaccine. CDR3s include the opening cysteine and the closing phenylalanine or tryptophan. Fields, in order: V gene, D gene, J gene, clone size, CDR3 protein, CDR3 DNA. D genes are given only for firm matches. Rows give clone size only sometimes, using once, few, many, or a class for an expanded clone.

>TRBV5-8|-|TRBJ2-7|-
CASSFVGSSYEQYF
TGTGCCAGCAGCTTTGTTGGCAGCTCCTACGAGCAGTACTTC
>TRBV27|-|TRBJ2-3|-
CASSSPGLGRGAEDTQYF
TGTGCCAGCAGTTCCCCGGGGCTCGGGAGAGGGGCCGAAGATACGCAGTATTTT
>TRBV7-9|-|TRBJ2-3|-
CASTSGTDTQYF
TGTGCCAGCACTAGCGGCACAGATACGCAGTATTTT
>TRBV11-2|TRBD2|TRBJ2-2|-
CASSSDPSRGGGTGELFF
TGTGCCAGCAGCTCGGATCCCTCCCGGGGGGGAGGGACCGGGGAGCTGTTTTTT
>TRBV5-4|-|TRBJ2-7|once
CASSFGVRYEQYF
TGTGCCAGCAGCTTCGGGGTACGCTACGAGCAGTACTTC
>TRBV24-1|TRBD2|TRBJ2-1|-
CATSDPGTSIYEQFF
TGTGCCACCAGTGATCCCGGGACTAGTATCTATGAGCAGTTCTTC
>TRBV5-1|-|TRBJ1-2|-
CASSLDTINYGYTF
TGCGCCAGCAGCTTGGACACCATTAACTATGGCTACACCTTC
>TRBV7-9|-|TRBJ1-2|-
CASSRGGEGVYGGGDTF
TGTGCCAGCAGCCGAGGAGGGGAAGGGGTATATGGTGGTGGTGACACCTTC
>TRBV27|-|TRBJ1-5|-
CATSSQGDQPQHF
TGTGCCACCTCATCGCAGGGCGATCAGCCCCAGCATTTT
>TRBV19|-|TRBJ2-4|-
CASSMNAVNIQYF
TGTGCCAGTAGTATGAACGCCGTGAACATTCAGTACTTC
>TRBV7-8|TRBD2|TRBJ2-7|-
CASSSLAAGFEQYF
TGTGCCAGCAGCTCGCTAGCAGCGGGGTTCGAGCAGTACTTC
>TRBV15|-|TRBJ1-6|few
CATSRVHSNSPLHF
TGTGCCACCAGCAGAGTCCACAGTAATTCACCCCTCCACTTT
>TRBV4-1|-|TRBJ1-1|-
CASSLLPGDQHTEAFF
TGCGCCAGCAGCCTCCTCCCAGGGGACCAACACACTGAAGCTTTCTTT
>TRBV7-2|-|TRBJ1-1|-
CASTRGRGNTEAFF
TGTGCCAGCACCCGGGGGAGGGGGAATACTGAAGCTTTCTTT
>TRBV24-1|-|TRBJ2-1|-
CATRSSYNEQFF
TGTGCCACCAGGAGTTCCTACAATGAGCAGTTCTTC
>TRBV5-5|-|TRBJ1-3|-
CASSHGGIFGNTIYF
TGTGCCAGCAGCCACGGGGGAATTTTCGGAAACACCATATATTTT
>TRBV16|-|TRBJ2-6|-
CASSLASGANVLTF
TGTGCCAGCAGCCTGGCATCTGGGGCCAACGTCCTGACTTTC
>TRBV5-4|-|TRBJ1-6|-
CASSSYLDSSSYNSPLHF
TGTGCCAGCAGCTCCTACCTCGACAGTAGCTCCTATAATTCACCCCTCCACTTT
>TRBV7-2|-|TRBJ1-1|few
CASSWDRDTEAFF
TGTGCCAGCAGCTGGGACCGAGACACTGAAGCTTTCTTT
>TRBV19|-|TRBJ1-2|-
CATISGGENYGYTF
TGTGCCACCATTTCGGGGGGGGAAAACTATGGCTACACCTTC
>TRBV6-1|-|TRBJ2-4|-
CASSEHGGRQYLWHIQYF
TGTGCCAGCAGTGAACATGGGGGGCGACAGTACCTTTGGCACATTCAGTACTTC
>TRBV28|-|TRBJ1-1|-
CASSFEAVDRAFF
TGTGCCAGCAGTTTTGAGGCCGTAGATCGAGCTTTCTTT
>TRBV12-3/TRBV12-4|TRBD1|TRBJ1-1|-
CASIQQGAAFF
TGTGCCAGCATCCAACAGGGGGCGGCTTTCTTT
>TRBV9|-|TRBJ2-2|-
CASSSGLQFLLNTGELFF
TGTGCCAGCAGCTCGGGACTCCAATTCCTCTTAAATACCGGGGAGCTGTTTTTT
>TRBV4-1|-|TRBJ1-5|-
CASSQNQGSRQPQHF
TGCGCCAGCAGCCAAAATCAGGGTTCGAGGCAGCCCCAGCATTTT
>TRBV7-9|-|TRBJ2-1|-
CASSSAHQYYNEQFF
TGTGCCAGCAGTTCGGCACACCAGTACTACAATGAGCAGTTCTTC
>TRBV21-1|-|TRBJ2-7|-
CASSIRTAVGYEQYF
TGTGCCAGCAGCATTCGGACAGCCGTGGGCTACGAGCAGTACTTC
>TRBV7-8|-|TRBJ2-1|once
CASSFSTNEQFF
TGTGCCAGCAGCTTTTCGACCAATGAGCAGTTCTTC
>TRBV28|-|TRBJ2-5|-
CASSLGGRETQYF
TGTGCCAGCAGTTTAGGGGGACGGGAGACCCAGTACTTC
>TRBV2|TRBD1|TRBJ1-6|-
CASSYRGNSPLHF
TGTGCCAGCAGTTACAGGGGAAATTCACCCCTCCACTTT
>TRBV5-6|TRBD1|TRBJ1-2|-
CASSRGQGAFRGYTF
TGTGCCAGCAGCAGAGGACAGGGGGCGTTTCGTGGCTACACCTTC
>TRBV12-5|-|TRBJ1-2|-
CASIRLGVGYGYTF
TGTGCTAGCATACGCCTTGGGGTCGGCTATGGCTACACCTTC
>TRBV11-2|-|TRBJ1-4|-
CASSLARDMLFF
TGTGCCAGCAGCTTAGCCCGGGACATGCTGTTTTTT
>TRBV7-8|TRBD1|TRBJ1-1|once
CASLKLVTGGFTEAFF
TGTGCCAGCCTCAAACTTGTGACAGGGGGCTTCACTGAAGCTTTCTTT
>TRBV12-5|-|TRBJ2-1|-
CASGLVSLRRGHNEQFF
TGTGCTAGTGGTTTGGTAAGCCTCCGGCGGGGCCACAATGAGCAGTTCTTC
>TRBV27|TRBD2|TRBJ2-3|-
CASSPLAGVGRDTQYF
TGTGCCAGCAGCCCCCTAGCGGGAGTGGGACGGGATACGCAGTATTTT
>TRBV7-9|TRBD1|TRBJ1-4|-
CASSSAGQGARNEKLFF
TGTGCCAGCAGCTCGGCGGGACAGGGGGCGCGGAATGAAAAACTGTTTTTT
>TRBV7-2|TRBD2|TRBJ2-1|-
CASSLGAGGHNEQFF
TGTGCCAGCAGCTTAGGAGCGGGAGGCCACAATGAGCAGTTCTTC
>TRBV7-9|-|TRBJ1-1|-
CASIGPYEGTNTEAFF
TGTGCCAGCATCGGACCTTACGAAGGGACGAACACTGAAGCTTTCTTT
>TRBV28|-|TRBJ2-7|-
CASTHGGGQGLYEQYF
TGTGCCAGCACTCACGGAGGAGGGCAGGGCCTCTACGAGCAGTACTTC
>TRBV7-3|-|TRBJ2-1|-
CASSSYYNEQFF
TGTGCCAGCAGCTCTTATTACAATGAGCAGTTCTTC